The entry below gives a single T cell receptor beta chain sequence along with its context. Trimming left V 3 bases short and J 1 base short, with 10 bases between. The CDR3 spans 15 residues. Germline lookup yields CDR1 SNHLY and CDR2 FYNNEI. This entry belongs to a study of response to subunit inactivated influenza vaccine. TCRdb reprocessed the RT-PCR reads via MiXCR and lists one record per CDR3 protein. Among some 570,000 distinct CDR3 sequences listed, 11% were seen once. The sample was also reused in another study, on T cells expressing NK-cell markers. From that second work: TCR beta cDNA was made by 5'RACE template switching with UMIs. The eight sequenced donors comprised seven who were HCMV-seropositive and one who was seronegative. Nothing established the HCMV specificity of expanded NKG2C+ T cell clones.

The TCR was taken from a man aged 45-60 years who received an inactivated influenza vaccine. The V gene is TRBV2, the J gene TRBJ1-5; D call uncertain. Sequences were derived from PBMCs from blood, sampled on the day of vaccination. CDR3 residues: CASSDVGSSNQPQHF. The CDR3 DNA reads TGTGCCAGCAGTGATGTCGGTTCAAGCAATCAGCCCCAGCATTTT.